These T cell receptor beta chains were read from a single sample in a study of blood T cell repertoires in COVID-19. Method: immunoSEQ multiplex PCR; TCRdb's copy keeps in-frame clones and lacks some. The sample includes 250,000 to 300,000 clones, roughly 93% of them seen just once. The sample comprised PBMCs or T cells enriched from blood (not recorded which). Receptors originate from a woman in her thirties or forties with acute COVID-19. Both conserved end residues are part of each CDR3. Fields, in order: V gene, J gene, D gene, clone size, CDR3 DNA, CDR3 protein. D genes are given only for firm matches. Clone size is given for some rows only: seen once, a few or many times, or a class if the clone is expanded.

v_call: TRBV28; j_call: TRBJ1-3; d_call: -; clone_size: -; cdr3_nt: TGTGCCAGCAGTTTAGCCGGGTTTGGAAACACCATATATTTT; cdr3_aa: CASSLAGFGNTIYF
v_call: TRBV5-1; j_call: TRBJ2-1; d_call: TRBD2; clone_size: -; cdr3_nt: TGCGCCAGCAGCTTGGGGGGGACTATCAAAACCTCCAATGAGCAGTTCTTC; cdr3_aa: CASSLGGTIKTSNEQFF
v_call: TRBV2; j_call: TRBJ2-7; d_call: TRBD1; clone_size: -; cdr3_nt: TGTGCCAGCAAGGCGGACAGGGCCTCCTACGAGCAGTACTTC; cdr3_aa: CASKADRASYEQYF
v_call: TRBV5-5; j_call: TRBJ1-2; d_call: -; clone_size: -; cdr3_nt: TGTGCCAGCAGCTGGATACAGGGAGAGTATGGCTACACCTTC; cdr3_aa: CASSWIQGEYGYTF
v_call: TRBV19; j_call: TRBJ1-1; d_call: -; clone_size: -; cdr3_nt: TGTGCCAGTAGTAGAGGGGGTAATAAGAACACTGAAGCTTTCTTT; cdr3_aa: CASSRGGNKNTEAFF
v_call: TRBV7-9; j_call: TRBJ2-3; d_call: TRBD2; clone_size: -; cdr3_nt: TGTGCCAGCAGCTTAGAGGGACTAGCGACAGATACGCAGTATTTT; cdr3_aa: CASSLEGLATDTQYF
v_call: TRBV5-5; j_call: TRBJ2-6; d_call: -; clone_size: -; cdr3_nt: TGTGCCAGCAGCTTGGCCGTGGCAGGGGCTGGTGGGGCCAACGTCCTGACTTTC; cdr3_aa: CASSLAVAGAGGANVLTF
v_call: TRBV30; j_call: TRBJ1-5; d_call: TRBD1; clone_size: few; cdr3_nt: TGTGCCTGGAGTCGTCGGCAGGGGGATGGTGGCAATCAGCCCCAGCATTTT; cdr3_aa: CAWSRRQGDGGNQPQHF
v_call: TRBV19; j_call: TRBJ2-5; d_call: -; clone_size: -; cdr3_nt: TGTGCCAGTAGTACTCCTCCCCAAGAGACCCAGTACTTC; cdr3_aa: CASSTPPQETQYF
v_call: TRBV11-2; j_call: TRBJ1-2; d_call: TRBD1; clone_size: -; cdr3_nt: TGTGCCAGCAGCTTCGCCTCCGGGACAGGGGACGCTGGCTACACCTTC; cdr3_aa: CASSFASGTGDAGYTF
v_call: TRBV23-1; j_call: TRBJ1-5; d_call: -; clone_size: -; cdr3_nt: TGCGCCAGCAGTTCAATCAAGGGGTCTCAGCCCCAGCATTTT; cdr3_aa: CASSSIKGSQPQHF
v_call: TRBV18; j_call: TRBJ2-2; d_call: TRBD1; clone_size: -; cdr3_nt: TGTGCCAGCGTGAAAGGGGGCGTGAACACCGGGGAGCTGTTTTTT; cdr3_aa: CASVKGGVNTGELFF
v_call: TRBV5-6; j_call: TRBJ1-1; d_call: -; clone_size: -; cdr3_nt: TGTGCCAGCAGCGGACAGAGGAACACTGAAGCTTTCTTT; cdr3_aa: CASSGQRNTEAFF
v_call: TRBV5-1; j_call: TRBJ1-1; d_call: -; clone_size: -; cdr3_nt: TGCGCCAGCAGCTTGAGTGGGGGCATCGGCACTGAAGCTTTCTTT; cdr3_aa: CASSLSGGIGTEAFF
v_call: TRBV4-2; j_call: TRBJ2-2; d_call: TRBD2; clone_size: -; cdr3_nt: TGTGCCAGCAGCCAAGTTAGCGGGAGGACGGGCGGGGAGCTGTTTTTT; cdr3_aa: CASSQVSGRTGGELFF
v_call: TRBV10-1; j_call: TRBJ1-2; d_call: TRBD1; clone_size: -; cdr3_nt: TGCGCCAGCAGTGAGGCCAGACAGGGCTGGTACACCTTC; cdr3_aa: CASSEARQGWYTF
v_call: TRBV27; j_call: TRBJ1-4; d_call: -; clone_size: -; cdr3_nt: TGTGCCAGCAGTTTATATGGGATGGGGACACCCGCTAATGAAAAACTGTTTTTT; cdr3_aa: CASSLYGMGTPANEKLFF
v_call: TRBV5-4; j_call: TRBJ1-3; d_call: -; clone_size: -; cdr3_nt: TGTGCCAGCAGCACCGGGACAACTACTGGAAACACCATATATTTT; cdr3_aa: CASSTGTTTGNTIYF
v_call: TRBV4-1; j_call: TRBJ1-4; d_call: -; clone_size: -; cdr3_nt: TGCGCCAGCAGCCTCAGGGGTGGCAATGAAAAACTGTTTTTT; cdr3_aa: CASSLRGGNEKLFF
v_call: TRBV5-6; j_call: TRBJ2-7; d_call: TRBD2; clone_size: -; cdr3_nt: TGTGCCAGCAGCCGCCTGGGGGGGTTACCCTACGAGCAGTACTTC; cdr3_aa: CASSRLGGLPYEQYF
v_call: TRBV6-5; j_call: TRBJ1-5; d_call: -; clone_size: -; cdr3_nt: TGTGCCAGCAGTTACTCGCGGGATCAGCCCCAGCATTTT; cdr3_aa: CASSYSRDQPQHF
v_call: TRBV28; j_call: TRBJ1-2; d_call: -; clone_size: -; cdr3_nt: TGTGCCAGCAGTTTATCTTCGGGGGTTGGTGGCTACACCTTC; cdr3_aa: CASSLSSGVGGYTF
v_call: TRBV9; j_call: TRBJ2-2; d_call: TRBD2; clone_size: -; cdr3_nt: TGTGCCAGCAGCGTAGGGACTAGCGCCTCGGCCGGGGAGCTGTTTTTT; cdr3_aa: CASSVGTSASAGELFF
v_call: TRBV19; j_call: TRBJ1-4; d_call: TRBD1; clone_size: -; cdr3_nt: TGTGCCAGTAGCTCGACAGGGGTTGGTGAAAAACTGTTTTTT; cdr3_aa: CASSSTGVGEKLFF
v_call: TRBV2; j_call: TRBJ2-7; d_call: TRBD1; clone_size: -; cdr3_nt: TGTGCCAGCGGCAGGGACAGGGATTCCTACGAGCAGTACTTC; cdr3_aa: CASGRDRDSYEQYF
v_call: TRBV10-1; j_call: TRBJ2-7; d_call: -; clone_size: once; cdr3_nt: TGCGCCAGCAGCGGGAGACGCCCGTACGAGCAGTACTTC; cdr3_aa: CASSGRRPYEQYF
v_call: TRBV7-6; j_call: TRBJ2-2; d_call: TRBD1; clone_size: -; cdr3_nt: TGTGCCAGCAGCCTACGACAGGGTGAGGAGTACACCGGGGAGCTGTTTTTT; cdr3_aa: CASSLRQGEEYTGELFF
v_call: TRBV28; j_call: TRBJ2-2; d_call: TRBD1; clone_size: -; cdr3_nt: TGTGCCAGCAGTTCCCGGGACAGACCCACCGGGGAGCTGTTTTTT; cdr3_aa: CASSSRDRPTGELFF
v_call: TRBV9; j_call: TRBJ1-4; d_call: -; clone_size: -; cdr3_nt: TGTGCCAGCAGCTTACAGTCGGGTAGAGGGGGTGAAAAACTGTTTTTT; cdr3_aa: CASSLQSGRGGEKLFF
v_call: TRBV3-1/TRBV3-2; j_call: TRBJ1-6; d_call: TRBD1; clone_size: -; cdr3_nt: TGTGCCAGCAGCCGCGGACAGGGCTATAATTCACCCCTCCACTTT; cdr3_aa: CASSRGQGYNSPLHF
v_call: TRBV15; j_call: TRBJ2-7; d_call: TRBD2; clone_size: -; cdr3_nt: TGTGCCACCAGCACAGTAACTAGCGGGACTCCCTACGAGCAGTACTTC; cdr3_aa: CATSTVTSGTPYEQYF
v_call: TRBV5-8; j_call: TRBJ2-5; d_call: TRBD2; clone_size: -; cdr3_nt: TGTGCCAGCAGCCCGGGGACTAGCGGGGGGGCCCGGGAGACCCAGTACTTC; cdr3_aa: CASSPGTSGGARETQYF
v_call: TRBV5-1; j_call: TRBJ2-3; d_call: TRBD2; clone_size: -; cdr3_nt: TGCGCCAGCAGCTTGCCCGCGACTAGCGGGGCAGATACGCAGTATTTT; cdr3_aa: CASSLPATSGADTQYF
v_call: TRBV7-8; j_call: TRBJ2-7; d_call: TRBD2; clone_size: -; cdr3_nt: TGTGCCAGCAGCTCGGGACTAGCGGGAGTTATCTACGAGCAGTACTTC; cdr3_aa: CASSSGLAGVIYEQYF
v_call: TRBV2; j_call: TRBJ2-7; d_call: -; clone_size: -; cdr3_nt: TGTGCCAGCACCGGAGGAAGGGCGCTATCAAGGGAGCAGTACTTC; cdr3_aa: CASTGGRALSREQYF
v_call: TRBV5-4; j_call: TRBJ2-5; d_call: TRBD1; clone_size: -; cdr3_nt: TGTGCCAGCAGCCCGGGACAGGGTGGGACCCAGTACTTC; cdr3_aa: CASSPGQGGTQYF
v_call: TRBV25-1; j_call: TRBJ2-2; d_call: -; clone_size: -; cdr3_nt: TGTGCCAGCAGTGATCCTCTTAGGAACACCGGGGAGCTGTTTTTT; cdr3_aa: CASSDPLRNTGELFF
v_call: TRBV20-1; j_call: TRBJ2-5; d_call: -; clone_size: -; cdr3_nt: TGCAGGGTAGGGGGGACCCAGTACTTC; cdr3_aa: CRVGGTQYF
v_call: TRBV5-1; j_call: TRBJ2-5; d_call: TRBD1; clone_size: -; cdr3_nt: TGCGCCAGCAGCTTCTCCGACAGGGGGACCCAGTACTTC; cdr3_aa: CASSFSDRGTQYF
v_call: TRBV6-5; j_call: TRBJ1-1; d_call: -; clone_size: -; cdr3_nt: TGTGCCAGCAGTTCAGTATTCACTGAAGCTTTCTTT; cdr3_aa: CASSSVFTEAFF
v_call: TRBV7-9; j_call: TRBJ2-1; d_call: TRBD2; clone_size: -; cdr3_nt: TGTGCCAGCAGCCCCGGGACTAGCGGGACCTCAAACAATGAGCAGTTCTTC; cdr3_aa: CASSPGTSGTSNNEQFF
v_call: TRBV11-2; j_call: TRBJ2-7; d_call: -; clone_size: -; cdr3_nt: TGTGCCAGCAGCCCTGCCTACGAGCAGTACTTC; cdr3_aa: CASSPAYEQYF
v_call: TRBV6-4; j_call: TRBJ1-2; d_call: -; clone_size: many; cdr3_nt: TGTGCCAGCAGTTCTAATCCGGGACTCACGGGCTACACCTTC; cdr3_aa: CASSSNPGLTGYTF
v_call: TRBV20-1; j_call: TRBJ1-2; d_call: -; clone_size: -; cdr3_nt: TGCAGTGCTAGTACCATTACAGGAGATTATGGCTACACCTTC; cdr3_aa: CSASTITGDYGYTF
v_call: TRBV4-1; j_call: TRBJ1-4; d_call: -; clone_size: -; cdr3_nt: TGCGCCAGCAGCCGGTTACAGGGAAGGAATGAAAAACTGTTTTTT; cdr3_aa: CASSRLQGRNEKLFF
v_call: TRBV4-1; j_call: TRBJ1-2; d_call: -; clone_size: -; cdr3_nt: TGCGCCAGCAGCCAAGAGGGGCAGCACTATGGCTACACCTTC; cdr3_aa: CASSQEGQHYGYTF
v_call: TRBV9; j_call: TRBJ2-2; d_call: TRBD2; clone_size: once; cdr3_nt: TGTGCCAGCAGCGTAGCTCTAGCGGCGAACACCGGGGAGCTGTTTTTT; cdr3_aa: CASSVALAANTGELFF
v_call: TRBV9; j_call: TRBJ1-4; d_call: TRBD1; clone_size: -; cdr3_nt: TGTGCCAGCAGCGCTTCGGACACAGGGGTTGAAAAACTGTTTTTT; cdr3_aa: CASSASDTGVEKLFF
v_call: TRBV5-4; j_call: TRBJ1-2; d_call: TRBD1; clone_size: -; cdr3_nt: TGTGCCAGCAAGATGGGGACAGGCACTAACTATGGCTACACCTTC; cdr3_aa: CASKMGTGTNYGYTF
v_call: TRBV11-2; j_call: TRBJ1-2; d_call: -; clone_size: -; cdr3_nt: TGTGCCAGCAGCCGTACCGAGAACTATGGCTACACCTTC; cdr3_aa: CASSRTENYGYTF
v_call: TRBV9; j_call: TRBJ1-1; d_call: -; clone_size: few; cdr3_nt: TGTGCCAGCAGCGTAGGGGGCGTGGGGACTGAAGCTTTCTTT; cdr3_aa: CASSVGGVGTEAFF
v_call: TRBV11-2; j_call: TRBJ1-2; d_call: TRBD1; clone_size: -; cdr3_nt: TGTGCCAGCAGCCTGCAGGGGGCCAGAAACTATGGCTACACCTTC; cdr3_aa: CASSLQGARNYGYTF
v_call: TRBV28; j_call: TRBJ2-2; d_call: TRBD1; clone_size: once; cdr3_nt: TGTGCCACATCCCGGGACAGGGGGTTCGGGGAGCTGTTTTTT; cdr3_aa: CATSRDRGFGELFF
v_call: TRBV6-2/TRBV6-3; j_call: TRBJ2-1; d_call: TRBD2; clone_size: -; cdr3_nt: TGTGCCAGCAGTCGGACTAGCGGGACTTTCGATGAGCAGTTCTTC; cdr3_aa: CASSRTSGTFDEQFF
v_call: TRBV7-9; j_call: TRBJ2-2; d_call: -; clone_size: -; cdr3_nt: TGTGCCAGCAGCTACGGGGGCACCGGGGAGCTGTTTTTT; cdr3_aa: CASSYGGTGELFF
v_call: TRBV7-9; j_call: TRBJ2-2; d_call: -; clone_size: -; cdr3_nt: TGTGCCAGCAGCTTAGACGGAGCGGGCACCGGGGAGCTGTTTTTT; cdr3_aa: CASSLDGAGTGELFF
v_call: TRBV23-1; j_call: TRBJ2-7; d_call: TRBD1; clone_size: -; cdr3_nt: TGCGCCAGCATAGGGACAGGAACTCCAGAGTACTTC; cdr3_aa: CASIGTGTPEYF